The clone carrying this T cell receptor beta chain was found a few times. Its matching antigen is unknown. Only in-frame clones appear in the TCRdb table, and some are missing; sequencing was by immunoSEQ multiplex PCR. The top ten clones hold roughly 13% of a sample with roughly 510,000 clones, around nine tenths of them seen once. Treatment described: around 19 received Ad26.COV2.S at low or high dose, single or two shots; about 5 received placebo; per-sample allocation not given. Sampling was done on day 63 after the first vaccine or placebo injection. Trimming stripped 2 bases from V and 4 bases from J, with 11 bases between. The CDR3 length is 14 residues. CDR1 and CDR2 (germline): MNHEY, SVGEGT. This entry is derived from a study of Ad26.COV2.S vaccination and SARS-CoV-2 variants. Study outcomes and limitations: The placebo group had lower spike-specific TCR breadth than the vaccine recipients did.

The chain combines TRBV6-2 or TRBV6-3 with TRBJ1-2, with no clear D. Sample: peripheral blood, taken in a trial of Ad26.COV2.S vaccine versus placebo. The TCR sequence derives from a person aged 18 to 59 who received the Ad26.COV2.S COVID-19 vaccine or a placebo. CDR3 sequence reads: CASSYAPDIYGYTF. The DNA of the CDR3 is TGTGCCAGCAGTTACGCCCCCGACATCTATGGCTACACCTTC.